One sample yielded the 18 T cell receptor beta chains listed below, sequenced in a study of CD4 T cell repertoires in COVID-19. Generated by immunoSEQ multiplex PCR, the TCRdb table keeps only in-frame clones and is missing some. The sample lists approximately 75,000 clones, about 83% seen once, with approximately 0.6% in the top ten. This material consisted of CD4+ T cells from peripheral blood, taken after recovery from COVID-19. These receptors came from a human donor who had COVID-19.

The chain combines TRBV6-2 or TRBV6-3 with TRBJ1-5; no definite D call. Germline V gene sequence: CDR1 MNHEY, CDR2 SVGEGT. This CDR3 has 14 residues. Trimming stripped 0 bases from V and 3 bases from J, with 6 bases between. The CDR3 region has the DNA TGTGCCAGCAGTTACTCGGCGTTCAATCAGCCCCAGCATTTT. Translated: CASSYSAFNQPQHF.

The rearrangement uses TRBV28 and TRBJ2-1, with 8 positions matching TRBD1. The V segment lost 5 bases and the J segment 4 bases; nucleotides outside the gene matches: 7. From germline, CDR1 is MDHEN and CDR2 SYDVKM. CDR3 length: 15 amino acids. CDR3 region: CASSPPGTGYNEQFF. The DNA of the CDR3 is TGTGCCAGCAGTCCCCCCGGGACAGGATACAATGAGCAGTTCTTC.

The chain couples TRBV15 to TRBJ2-6; 9 bases agree with TRBD1. V was clipped by 8 bases and J by 0 bases; unmatched bases: 11. Germline V gives CDR1 LNHNV, CDR2 YYDKDF (reference sequence). There are 18 residues in the CDR3. The CDR3 protein is CATEGTGQGYSGANVLTF. CDR3 sequence (DNA): TGTGCCACCGAAGGGACGGGACAGGGTTACTCTGGGGCCAACGTCCTGACTTTC.

The chain couples TRBV7-9 to TRBJ2-7; perhaps TRBD1 as D (6 bases). The germline V gene encodes CDR1 SEHNR and CDR2 FQNEAQ (reference sequence). This CDR3 is 10 amino acids long. Between the trimmed V and J ends, which lost 9 bases and 3 bases, there was a span of 6 bases. The CDR3 DNA reads TGTGCCAGACAGGGCTACGAGCAGTACTTC. Amino acid sequence: CARQGYEQYF.

As for this clone: The DNA is left out, because the CDR3 cannot be placed on it with certainty; the CDR3 is given as TCRdb lists it. The chain recombines TRBV3-1 (or the pseudogene TRBV3-2) with TRBJ2-1. CDR1 LGHDT and CDR2 YNNKEL come from the germline V gene (reference sequence). The CDR3 sequence runs 13 residues, both termini included. CDR3 residues: CASSPNFGNEQFF.

This clone was recorded at least ten times. This chain uses TRBV6-4 with TRBJ1-6; D is perhaps TRBD1 (5 bases). Per the germline V gene, CDR1 is MRHNA and CDR2 is SNTAGT. Deletions cut 3 bases from V and 10 bases from J, with 10 bases between. The CDR3 length is 13 residues. CDR3 protein: CASSERGGSPLHF. Here the CDR3 DNA reads TGTGCCAGCAGTGAGAGGGGAGGCTCACCCCTCCACTTT.

V gene TRBV5-1 combines with J gene TRBJ2-2; possibly TRBD1 for D (6 bases). Germline V CDR1 and CDR2: SGHRS, YFSETQ. Trimming pared 0 bases from V and 5 bases from J, leaving 11 bases between. The CDR3 loop spans 15 amino acids. The CDR3 DNA reads TGCGCCAGCAGCTTGGTTGGGACAAATACCGGGGAGCTGTTTTTT. It yields the protein CASSLVGTNTGELFF.

The chain has TRBV10-3 and TRBJ2-1; either TRBD1 or TRBD2 may supply D (5 bases each). Trimming pared 3 bases from V and 7 bases from J, leaving 16 bases between. The germline gives CDR1 ENHRY, CDR2 SYGVKD. This CDR3 has 15 amino acids. CDR3 bases: TGTGCCATCAGTGACCTAGGGACGAACACAAATGAGCAGTTCTTC. The encoded protein is CAISDLGTNTNEQFF.

The J gene is TRBJ1-3, the V gene TRBV11-2; 7 bases fit TRBD1. Germline V gene lookup returns CDR1 SGHAT and CDR2 FQNNGV. CDR3 length: 17 residues. V shed 6 bases, J shed 3 bases, and the junction held 14 bases outside the gene matches. In DNA form, the CDR3 reads TGTGCCAGCAGACCCCGCACTATGACAGGGTATGGAAACACCATATATTTT. Amino acid sequence: CASRPRTMTGYGNTIYF.

This chain uses TRBV29-1 with TRBJ1-2; 8 bases are a match to TRBD1. Germline values: CDR1 SQVTM, CDR2 ANQGSEA. V was pared by 8 bases and J by 5 bases, with 10 bases of the junction left unmatched. This CDR3 spans 13 amino acids. The CDR3 nucleotides read TGCAGCACTAGGACAGGGTCAGAGTATGGCTACACCTTC. It is translated as CSTRTGSEYGYTF. The variable domain in full, with the rest retrieved from reference TRBV29-1 and TRBJ1-2, is SAVISQKPSRDICQRGTSLTIQCQVDSQVTMMFWYRQQPGQSLTLIATANQGSEATYESGFVIDKFPISRPNLTFSTLTVSNMSPEDSSIYLCSTRTGSEYGYTFGSGTRLTVV.

This sequence joins TRBV3-1 (or the pseudogene TRBV3-2) and TRBJ2-5; D uncertain. Germline lookup yields CDR1 LGHDT and CDR2 YNNKEL (reference sequence). The CDR3 is made up of 11 amino acids. V shed 4 bases and J shed 3 bases, with 3 bases lying between them. Here the CDR3 DNA reads TGTGCCAGCAGCCGCAAAGAGACCCAGTACTTC. Translated: CASSRKETQYF.

The chain has TRBV28 and TRBJ2-5; the match to TRBD2 covers 8 bases. The V and J ends lost 1 base and 5 bases, in that order; junction bases with no gene match: 6. Germline V gene data show CDR1 as MDHEN and CDR2 as SYDVKM. CDR3 length equals 15 residues. CDR3 in DNA: TGTGCCAGCAGTTTATCCAGCGGGAGCGGTGAGACCCAGTACTTC. The encoded protein is CASSLSSGSGETQYF.

The chain has TRBV14 and TRBJ2-2; D is perhaps TRBD2 (6 bases). The germline V and J ends were trimmed by 5 bases and 1 base, with 17 bases remaining between them. This CDR3 is built from 17 residues. Germline V CDR1 and CDR2: SGHDN, FVKESK. The CDR3 DNA reads TGTGCCAGCAGCGCTCGACTAGGGACGGTGAACACCGGGGAGCTGTTTTTT. Residues: CASSARLGTVNTGELFF.

A note on this clone: The sample holds other DNA sequences that translate to the same CDR3. The chain carries TRBV30 and TRBJ1-5; D not resolved. Germline CDR1 and CDR2: GTSNPN and SVGIG (reference sequence). CDR3 length equals 13 residues. Trimming removed 0 bases at V and 1 base at J, with 4 bases between. CDR3 sequence (DNA): TGTGCCTGGAGTGTAGGGAGCAATCAGCCCCAGCATTTT. This gives the protein CAWSVGSNQPQHF.

This clone was counted a single time. The chain combines TRBV7-2 with TRBJ1-4; 9 bases map to TRBD1. The CDR3 consists of 16 residues. V gave up 0 bases and J gave up 8 bases; unmatched junction bases: 7. Germline V gives CDR1 SGHTA, CDR2 FQGNSA. CDR3 residues: CASSLAMGQGREKLFF. The CDR3 DNA sequence: TGTGCCAGCAGCTTAGCCATGGGACAGGGAAGGGAAAAACTGTTTTTT.

The chain uses TRBV6-5 and TRBJ2-3; 10 nucleotides agree with TRBD2. The CDR3 is 13 amino acids. Looked up from germline, CDR1 is MNHEY and CDR2 is SVGAGI. V lost 5 bases, J lost 9 bases, and 5 bases stayed unmatched. The CDR3 spells CASSRTSGRTQYF. The CDR3 coding sequence is TGTGCCAGCAGTCGGACTAGCGGAAGGACGCAGTATTTT.

The J gene is TRBJ2-2, the V gene TRBV4-1; maybe TRBD1 (5 bases). From germline, CDR1 is MGHRA and CDR2 YSYEKL. The CDR3 has 16 residues. V was pared by 6 bases and J by 5 bases, with 19 bases between. The CDR3 bases are TGCGCCAGCAGTTCTACTGCGACAGAAGGAACCGGGGAGCTGTTTTTT. This codes for CASSSTATEGTGELFF.

This rearrangement joins TRBV2 to TRBJ2-3, with D perhaps matching TRBD2 (5 bases). This CDR3 is built from 14 residues. Germline V gene sequence: CDR1 SNHLY, CDR2 FYNNEI. Between the trimmed V and J ends, which lost 7 bases and 1 base, there was a span of 12 bases. DNA for the CDR3: TGTGCCAGCACTCCAACCGGGGGCACAGATACGCAGTATTTT. This codes for CASTPTGGTDTQYF.